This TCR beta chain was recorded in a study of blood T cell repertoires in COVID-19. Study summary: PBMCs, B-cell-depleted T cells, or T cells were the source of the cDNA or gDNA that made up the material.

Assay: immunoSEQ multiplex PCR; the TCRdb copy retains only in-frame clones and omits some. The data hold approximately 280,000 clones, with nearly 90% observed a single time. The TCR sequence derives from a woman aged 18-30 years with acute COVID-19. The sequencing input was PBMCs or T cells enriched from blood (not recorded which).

CDR3 protein: CASSQDRGDIWGYTF. As DNA, the CDR3 is TGTGCCAGCAGCCAGGACAGGGGAGATATATGGGGCTACACCTTC. The chain combines TRBV5-4 with TRBJ1-2, with 9 positions matching TRBD1. The CDR3 is 15 residues long. Germline values: CDR1 SGHNT, CDR2 YYREEE (reference sequence). Trimming removed 4 bases from V and 8 bases from J; junction bases left unmatched: 12.